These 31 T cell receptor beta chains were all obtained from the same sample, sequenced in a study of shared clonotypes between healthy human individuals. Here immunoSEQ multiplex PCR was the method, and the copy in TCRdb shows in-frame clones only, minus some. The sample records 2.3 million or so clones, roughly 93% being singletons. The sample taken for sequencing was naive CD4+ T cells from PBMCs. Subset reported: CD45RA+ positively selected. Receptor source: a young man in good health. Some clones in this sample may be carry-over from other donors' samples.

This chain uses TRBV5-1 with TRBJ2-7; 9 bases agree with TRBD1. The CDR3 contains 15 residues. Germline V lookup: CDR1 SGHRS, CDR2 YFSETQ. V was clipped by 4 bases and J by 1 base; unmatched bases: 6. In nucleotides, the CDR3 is TGCGCCAGCAGCAGGGTGACAGGGGGTTCCTACGAGCAGTACTTC. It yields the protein CASSRVTGGSYEQYF.

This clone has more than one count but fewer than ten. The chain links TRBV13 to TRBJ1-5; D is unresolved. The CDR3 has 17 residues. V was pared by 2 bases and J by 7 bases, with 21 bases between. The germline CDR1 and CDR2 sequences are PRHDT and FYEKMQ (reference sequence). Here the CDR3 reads CASSLRVEGALAQPQHF. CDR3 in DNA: TGTGCCAGCAGCTTAAGGGTCGAGGGTGCCTTAGCACAGCCCCAGCATTTT.

The DNA of the CDR3 is TGTGCCAGCACCCAAGGGCCCTATAGCAATCAGCCCCAGCATTTT. As protein: CASTQGPYSNQPQHF. The chain is built from TRBV6-1 and TRBJ1-5; D uncertain. Looked up from germline, CDR1 is MNHNS and CDR2 is SASEGT. There are 15 residues in the CDR3. Trimming shortened V by 7 bases and J by 0 bases, and 13 bases separated the two germline ends.

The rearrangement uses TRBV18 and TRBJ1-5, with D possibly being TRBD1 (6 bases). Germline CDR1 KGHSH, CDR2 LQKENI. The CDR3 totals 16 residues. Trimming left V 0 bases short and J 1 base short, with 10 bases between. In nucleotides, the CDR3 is TGTGCCAGCTCACCACCGGGAGGGGGGAGCAATCAGCCCCAGCATTTT. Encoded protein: CASSPPGGGSNQPQHF.

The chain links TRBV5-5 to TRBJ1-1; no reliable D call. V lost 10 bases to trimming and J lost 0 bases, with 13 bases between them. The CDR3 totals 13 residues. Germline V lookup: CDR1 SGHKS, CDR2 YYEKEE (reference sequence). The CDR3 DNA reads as TGTGCCTCCACTTTTTCTATGAACACTGAAGCTTTCTTT. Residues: CASTFSMNTEAFF.

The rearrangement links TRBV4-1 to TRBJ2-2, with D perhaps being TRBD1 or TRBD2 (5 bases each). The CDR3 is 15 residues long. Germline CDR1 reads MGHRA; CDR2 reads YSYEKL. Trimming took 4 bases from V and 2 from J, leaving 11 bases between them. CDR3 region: CASSPRGSNTGELFF. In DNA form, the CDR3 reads TGCGCCAGCAGCCCTCGGGGCAGCAACACCGGGGAGCTGTTTTTT.

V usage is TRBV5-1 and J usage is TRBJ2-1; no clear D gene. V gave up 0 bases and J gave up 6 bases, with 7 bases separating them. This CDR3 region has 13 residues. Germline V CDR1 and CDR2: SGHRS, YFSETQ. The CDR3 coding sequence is TGCGCCAGCAGCTTGGTAGAGTTCAATGAGCAGTTCTTC. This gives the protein CASSLVEFNEQFF.

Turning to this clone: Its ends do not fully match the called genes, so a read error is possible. The CDR3 nucleotides are TGTGCCACCCGTTCGGGACTAGCGGGGGACACTACTCGCTTC. Translated, it gives CATRSGLAGDTTRF. The genes are TRBV10-3 and TRBJ2-4, with 14 bases that match TRBD2. This CDR3 comprises 14 residues. The germline CDR1 and CDR2 sequences are ENHRY and SYGVKD.

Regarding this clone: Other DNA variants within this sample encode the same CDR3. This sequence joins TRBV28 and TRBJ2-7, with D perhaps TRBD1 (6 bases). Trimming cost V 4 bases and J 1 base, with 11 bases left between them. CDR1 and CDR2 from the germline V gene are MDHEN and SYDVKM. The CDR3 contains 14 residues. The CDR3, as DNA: TGTGCCAGCAGTTCGGTAGGGGGATCCTACGAGCAGTACTTC. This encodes CASSSVGGSYEQYF.

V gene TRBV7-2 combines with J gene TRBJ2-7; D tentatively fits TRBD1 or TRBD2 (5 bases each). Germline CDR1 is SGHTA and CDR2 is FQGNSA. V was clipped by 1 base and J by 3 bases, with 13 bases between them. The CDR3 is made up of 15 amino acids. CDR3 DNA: TGTGCCAGCAGCTTAGGGGGACCTCTTAGCTACGAGCAGTACTTC. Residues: CASSLGGPLSYEQYF.

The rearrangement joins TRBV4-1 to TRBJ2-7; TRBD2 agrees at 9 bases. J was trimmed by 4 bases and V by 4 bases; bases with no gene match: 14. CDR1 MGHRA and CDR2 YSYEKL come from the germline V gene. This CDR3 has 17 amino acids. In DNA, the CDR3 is TGCGCCAGCAGCCCTTTTACCCTAAGTAGCGGGAGTTACGAGCAGTACTTC. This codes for CASSPFTLSSGSYEQYF.

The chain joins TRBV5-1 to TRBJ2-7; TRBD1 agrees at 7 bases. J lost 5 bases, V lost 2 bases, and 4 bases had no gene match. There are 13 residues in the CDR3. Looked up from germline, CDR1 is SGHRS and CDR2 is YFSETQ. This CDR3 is CASSLEGAHEQYF. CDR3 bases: TGCGCCAGCAGCTTAGAGGGGGCACACGAGCAGTACTTC. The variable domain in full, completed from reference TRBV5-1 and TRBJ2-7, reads KAGVTQTPRYLIKTRGQQVTLSCSPISGHRSVSWYQQTPGQGLQFLFEYFSETQRNKGNFPGRFSGRQFSNSRSEMNVSTLELGDSALYLCASSLEGAHEQYFGPGTRLTVT.

CDR3 nucleotides: TGTGCCAGCAGCCCCCCCGGCTGGCCGGATACGCAGTATTTT. Residues: CASSPPGWPDTQYF. The rearrangement uses TRBV9 and TRBJ2-3; no clear D. The V and J ends lost 4 bases and 6 bases respectively, with 15 bases between them. The germline CDR1 and CDR2 sequences are SGDLS and YYNGEE. CDR3 size: 14 residues.

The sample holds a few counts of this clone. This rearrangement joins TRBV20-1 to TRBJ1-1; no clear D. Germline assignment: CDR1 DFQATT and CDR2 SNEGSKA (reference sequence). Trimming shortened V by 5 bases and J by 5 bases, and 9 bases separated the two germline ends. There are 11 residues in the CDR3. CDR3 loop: CSAGFSTEAFF. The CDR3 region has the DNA TGCAGTGCTGGTTTTAGTACTGAAGCTTTCTTT.

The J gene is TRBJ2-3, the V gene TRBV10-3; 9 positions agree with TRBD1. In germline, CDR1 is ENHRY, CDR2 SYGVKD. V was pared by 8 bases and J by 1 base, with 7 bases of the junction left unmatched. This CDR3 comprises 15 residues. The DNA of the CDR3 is TGTGCCATCGAAGCCGGACAGGGGCGCACAGATACGCAGTATTTT. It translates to CAIEAGQGRTDTQYF.

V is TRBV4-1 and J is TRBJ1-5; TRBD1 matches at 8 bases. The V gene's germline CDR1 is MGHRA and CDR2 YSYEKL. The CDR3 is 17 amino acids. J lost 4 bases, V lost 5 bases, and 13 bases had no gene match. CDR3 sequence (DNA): TGCGCCAGCAGCAAATCAGAGGCCCAGGGGGCAAATCAGCCCCAGCATTTT. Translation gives CASSKSEAQGANQPQHF.

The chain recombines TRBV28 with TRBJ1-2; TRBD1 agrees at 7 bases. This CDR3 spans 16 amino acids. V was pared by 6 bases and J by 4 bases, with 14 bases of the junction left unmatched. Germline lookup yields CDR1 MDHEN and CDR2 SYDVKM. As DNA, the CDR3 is TGTGCCAGCAGACGGGACAGCTTAAGTGGATTCTATGGCTACACCTTC. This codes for CASRRDSLSGFYGYTF.

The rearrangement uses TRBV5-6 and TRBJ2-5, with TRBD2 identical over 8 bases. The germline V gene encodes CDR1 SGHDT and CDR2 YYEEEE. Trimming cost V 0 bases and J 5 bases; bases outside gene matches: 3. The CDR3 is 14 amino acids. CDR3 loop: CASSLERGIETQYF. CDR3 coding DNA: TGTGCCAGCAGCTTGGAGCGGGGGATCGAGACCCAGTACTTC.

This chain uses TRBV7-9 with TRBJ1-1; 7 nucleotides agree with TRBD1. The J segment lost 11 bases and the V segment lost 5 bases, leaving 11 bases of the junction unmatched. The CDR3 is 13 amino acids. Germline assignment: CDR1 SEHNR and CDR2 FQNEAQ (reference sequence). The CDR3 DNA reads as TGTGCCAGCAGCACACTACAGGGGCCGGGGGCTTTCTTT. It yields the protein CASSTLQGPGAFF.

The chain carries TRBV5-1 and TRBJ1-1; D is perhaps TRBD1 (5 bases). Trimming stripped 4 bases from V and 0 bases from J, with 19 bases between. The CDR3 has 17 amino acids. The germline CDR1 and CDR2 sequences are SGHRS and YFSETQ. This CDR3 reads CASSDGGTGTMNTEAFF. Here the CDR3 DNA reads TGCGCCAGCAGCGACGGAGGGACGGGAACCATGAACACTGAAGCTTTCTTT.

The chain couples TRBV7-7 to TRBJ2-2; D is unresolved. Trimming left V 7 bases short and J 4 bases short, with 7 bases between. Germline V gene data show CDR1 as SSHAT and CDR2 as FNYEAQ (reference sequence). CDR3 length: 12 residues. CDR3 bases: TGTGCCAGCACTGGGCTCACCGGGGAGCTGTTTTTT. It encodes CASTGLTGELFF.

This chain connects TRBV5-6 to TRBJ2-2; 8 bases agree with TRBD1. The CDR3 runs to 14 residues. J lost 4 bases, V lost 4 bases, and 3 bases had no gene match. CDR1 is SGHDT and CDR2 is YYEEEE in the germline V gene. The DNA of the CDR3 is TGTGCCAGCAGCAGGACAGGGTTCACCGGGGAGCTGTTTTTT. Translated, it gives CASSRTGFTGELFF.

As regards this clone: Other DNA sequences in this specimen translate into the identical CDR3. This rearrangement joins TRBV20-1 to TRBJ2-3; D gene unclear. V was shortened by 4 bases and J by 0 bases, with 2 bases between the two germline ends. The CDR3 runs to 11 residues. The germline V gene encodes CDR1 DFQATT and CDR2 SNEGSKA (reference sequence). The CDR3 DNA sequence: TGCAGTGCTATCAGCACAGATACGCAGTATTTT. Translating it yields CSAISTDTQYF.

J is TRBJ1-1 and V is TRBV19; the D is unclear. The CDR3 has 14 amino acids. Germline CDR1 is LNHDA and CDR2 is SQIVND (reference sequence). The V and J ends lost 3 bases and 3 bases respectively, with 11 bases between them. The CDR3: CASSIGSPDTEAFF. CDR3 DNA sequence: TGTGCCAGTAGTATCGGCAGCCCCGACACTGAAGCTTTCTTT.

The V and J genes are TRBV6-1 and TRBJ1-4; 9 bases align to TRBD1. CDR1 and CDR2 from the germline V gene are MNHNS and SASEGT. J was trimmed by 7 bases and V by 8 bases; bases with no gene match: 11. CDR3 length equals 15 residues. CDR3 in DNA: TGTGCCAGCGGGACAGGGAAGCCTCGGGGTGAAAAACTGTTTTTT. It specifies CASGTGKPRGEKLFF.

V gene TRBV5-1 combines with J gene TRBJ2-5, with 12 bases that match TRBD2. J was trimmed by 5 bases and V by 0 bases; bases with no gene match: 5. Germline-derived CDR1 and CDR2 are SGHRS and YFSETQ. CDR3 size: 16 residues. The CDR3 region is CASSLASGRAGETQYF. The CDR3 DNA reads TGCGCCAGCAGCTTGGCTAGCGGGAGGGCCGGTGAGACCCAGTACTTC.

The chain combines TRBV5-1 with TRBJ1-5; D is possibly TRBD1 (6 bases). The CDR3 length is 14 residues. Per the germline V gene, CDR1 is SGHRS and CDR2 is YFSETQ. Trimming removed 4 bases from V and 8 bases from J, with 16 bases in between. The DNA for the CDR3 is TGCGCCAGCAGCATAAAACAGGGAATCAAGCCCCAGCATTTT. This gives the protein CASSIKQGIKPQHF. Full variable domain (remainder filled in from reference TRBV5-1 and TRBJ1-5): KAGVTQTPRYLIKTRGQQVTLSCSPISGHRSVSWYQQTPGQGLQFLFEYFSETQRNKGNFPGRFSGRQFSNSRSEMNVSTLELGDSALYLCASSIKQGIKPQHFGDGTRLSIL.

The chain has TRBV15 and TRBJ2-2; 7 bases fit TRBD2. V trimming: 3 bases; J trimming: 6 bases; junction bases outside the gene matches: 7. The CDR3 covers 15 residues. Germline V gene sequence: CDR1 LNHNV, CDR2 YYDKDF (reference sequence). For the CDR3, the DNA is TGTGCCACCAGCAGGGGAGGGGAGTGGGCCGGGGAGCTGTTTTTT. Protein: CATSRGGEWAGELFF. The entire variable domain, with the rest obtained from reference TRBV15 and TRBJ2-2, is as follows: DAMVIQNPRYQVTQFGKPVTLSCSQTLNHNVMYWYQQKSSQAPKLLFHYYDKDFNNEADTPDNFQSRRPNTSFCFLDIRSPGLGDTAMYLCATSRGGEWAGELFFGEGSRLTVL.

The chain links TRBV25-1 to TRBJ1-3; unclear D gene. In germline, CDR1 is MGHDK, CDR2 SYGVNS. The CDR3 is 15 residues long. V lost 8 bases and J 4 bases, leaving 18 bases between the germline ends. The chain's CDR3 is CASGVLGDLGNTIYF. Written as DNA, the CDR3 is TGTGCCAGCGGAGTCCTCGGAGATCTCGGAAACACCATATATTTT.

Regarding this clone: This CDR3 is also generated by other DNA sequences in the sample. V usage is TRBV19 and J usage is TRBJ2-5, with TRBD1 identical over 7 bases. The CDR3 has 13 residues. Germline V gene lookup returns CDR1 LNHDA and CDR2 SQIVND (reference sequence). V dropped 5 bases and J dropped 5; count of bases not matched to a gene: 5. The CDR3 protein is CASSVDREETQYF. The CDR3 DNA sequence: TGTGCCAGTAGTGTCGACAGGGAGGAGACCCAGTACTTC.

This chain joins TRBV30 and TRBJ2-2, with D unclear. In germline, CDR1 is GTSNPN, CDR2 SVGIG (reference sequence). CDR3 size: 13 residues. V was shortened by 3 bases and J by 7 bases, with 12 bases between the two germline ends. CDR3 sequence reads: CAWRSSNIGELFF. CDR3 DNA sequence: TGTGCCTGGAGGTCCAGTAATATCGGGGAGCTGTTTTTT. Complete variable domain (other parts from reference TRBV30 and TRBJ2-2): SQTIHQWPATLVQPVGSPLSLECTVEGTSNPNLYWYRQAAGRGLQLLFYSVGIGQISSEVPQNLSASRPQDRQFILSSKKLLLSDSGFYLCAWRSSNIGELFFGEGSRLTVL.